This entry lists 5 T cell receptor beta chains sequenced from one sample in a study of shared clonotypes between healthy human individuals. Only in-frame clones appear in the TCRdb table, and some are missing; sequencing was by immunoSEQ multiplex PCR. The sample includes around 2.5 million clones, roughly 93% of them seen just once. The sequencing input was naive CD4+ T cells from PBMCs. The subset is: CD45RA+ positively selected. These TCRs come from a man aged 18 to 29 in good health. Some clones in this sample may be carry-over from other donors' samples.

On this clone itself: Other DNA sequences of this sample code for an identical CDR3. V and J are TRBV5-1 and TRBJ1-6; TRBD1 might be the D (6 bases). CDR3 length: 14 residues. Trimming pared 4 bases from V and 4 bases from J, leaving 9 bases between. CDR1 and CDR2 (germline): SGHRS, YFSETQ. The CDR3 DNA reads as TGCGCCAGCAGCCCTGGACAGTATAATTCACCCCTCCACTTT. This sequence encodes CASSPGQYNSPLHF.

The chain carries TRBV5-1 and TRBJ2-2, with D possibly being TRBD2 (6 bases). The CDR3 covers 15 residues. Germline CDR1 and CDR2: SGHRS and YFSETQ. Between the trimmed V and J ends, which lost 4 bases and 3 bases, there was a span of 13 bases. CDR3 sequence: CASSKPGLYTGELFF. The CDR3 nucleotides read TGCGCCAGCAGCAAACCGGGACTTTACACCGGGGAGCTGTTTTTT.

This clone was found once. The chain has TRBV28 and TRBJ1-1, with TRBD1 matching over 11 bases. Germline lookup yields CDR1 MDHEN and CDR2 SYDVKM. V gave up 2 bases and J gave up 3 bases; unmatched junction bases: 8. The CDR3 is made up of 17 amino acids. The CDR3 region is CASSLGGQGAKYTEAFF. As DNA, the CDR3 is TGTGCCAGCAGTTTAGGAGGACAGGGGGCGAAATACACTGAAGCTTTCTTT.

The chain carries TRBV7-9 and TRBJ1-1; a possible D gene is TRBD1 (5 bases). V lost 4 bases and J lost 0, with 21 bases in between. From germline, CDR1 is SEHNR and CDR2 FQNEAQ (reference sequence). CDR3 length: 18 residues. The CDR3 loop reads CASSSPRGESNMNTEAFF. The CDR3 nucleotides are TGTGCCAGCAGCTCCCCCCGGGGGGAATCCAACATGAACACTGAAGCTTTCTTT.

The chain employs TRBV2 and TRBJ1-5, with unresolved D. Germline assignment: CDR1 SNHLY and CDR2 FYNNEI. CDR3 size: 14 residues. V dropped 1 base and J dropped 5 bases, with 9 bases sitting between them. DNA for the CDR3: TGTGCCAGCAGTGAAGGCCTGAGGGATCAGCCCCAGCATTTT. Encoded protein: CASSEGLRDQPQHF.